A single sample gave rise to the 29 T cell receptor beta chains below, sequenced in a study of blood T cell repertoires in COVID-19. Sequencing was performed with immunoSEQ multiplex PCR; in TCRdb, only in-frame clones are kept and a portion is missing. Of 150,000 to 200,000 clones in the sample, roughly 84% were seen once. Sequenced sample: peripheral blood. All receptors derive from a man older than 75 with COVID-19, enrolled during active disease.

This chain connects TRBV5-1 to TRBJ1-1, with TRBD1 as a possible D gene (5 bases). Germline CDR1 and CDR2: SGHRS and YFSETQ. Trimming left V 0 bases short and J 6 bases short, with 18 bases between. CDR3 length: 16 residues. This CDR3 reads CASSLETRVSDAEAFF. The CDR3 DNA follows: TGCGCCAGCAGCTTGGAGACCAGGGTATCAGACGCTGAAGCTTTCTTT.

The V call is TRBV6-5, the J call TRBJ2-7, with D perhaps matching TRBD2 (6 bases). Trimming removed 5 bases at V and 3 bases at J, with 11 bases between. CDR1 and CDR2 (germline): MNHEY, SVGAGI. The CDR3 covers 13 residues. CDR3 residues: CASSLARSYEQYF. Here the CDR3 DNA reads TGTGCCAGCAGTCTAGCGCGAAGCTACGAGCAGTACTTC.

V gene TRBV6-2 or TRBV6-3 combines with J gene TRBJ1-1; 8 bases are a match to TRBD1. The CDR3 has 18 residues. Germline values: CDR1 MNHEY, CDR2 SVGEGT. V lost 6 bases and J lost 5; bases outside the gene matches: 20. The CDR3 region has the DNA TGTGCCAGCAGCCTAAGGAGTCGGACAGGGAACATCGGTACTGAAGCTTTCTTT. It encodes CASSLRSRTGNIGTEAFF.

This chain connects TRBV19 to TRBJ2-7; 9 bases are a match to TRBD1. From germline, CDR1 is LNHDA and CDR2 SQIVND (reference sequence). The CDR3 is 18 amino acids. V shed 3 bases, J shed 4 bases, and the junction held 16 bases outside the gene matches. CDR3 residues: CASSISPFAGTGRYEQYF. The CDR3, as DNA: TGTGCCAGTAGTATCTCTCCATTTGCCGGGACAGGGAGGTACGAGCAGTACTTC.

CDR3 nucleotide sequence: TGTGCCAGCTCACCGGAGGGAGGGCTCGAGCAGTACTTC. It yields the protein CASSPEGGLEQYF. V usage is TRBV18 and J usage is TRBJ2-7; 7 nucleotides agree with TRBD2. CDR3 length equals 13 residues. The germline V gene encodes CDR1 KGHSH and CDR2 LQKENI. V dropped 3 bases and J dropped 6; count of bases not matched to a gene: 5.

The DNA for the CDR3 is TGTGCCAGCAGTGATCACAGGGGGCGAGGTACTGAAGCTTTCTTT. It encodes CASSDHRGRGTEAFF. The chain links TRBV25-1 to TRBJ1-1; TRBD1 matches 9 bases. The germline CDR1 and CDR2 sequences are MGHDK and SYGVNS. The CDR3 is 15 amino acids. V was pared by 3 bases and J by 5 bases, with 7 bases of the junction left unmatched.

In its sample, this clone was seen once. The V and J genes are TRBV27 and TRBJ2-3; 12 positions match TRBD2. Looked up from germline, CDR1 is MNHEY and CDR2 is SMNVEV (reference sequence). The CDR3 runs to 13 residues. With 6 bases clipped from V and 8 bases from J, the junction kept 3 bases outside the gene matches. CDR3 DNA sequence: TGTGCCAGCAGGCTAGCGGGGGGGAGTACGCAGTATTTT. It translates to CASRLAGGSTQYF.

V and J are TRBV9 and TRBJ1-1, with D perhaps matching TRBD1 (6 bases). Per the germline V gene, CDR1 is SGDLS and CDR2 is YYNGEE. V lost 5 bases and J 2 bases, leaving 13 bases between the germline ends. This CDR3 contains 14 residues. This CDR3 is CASSQTTGNTEAFF. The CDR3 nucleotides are TGTGCCAGCAGTCAGACGACAGGTAACACTGAAGCTTTCTTT.

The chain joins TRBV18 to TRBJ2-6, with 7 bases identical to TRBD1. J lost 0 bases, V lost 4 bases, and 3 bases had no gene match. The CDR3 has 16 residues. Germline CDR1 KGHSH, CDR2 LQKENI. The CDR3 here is CASSRTGASGANVLTF. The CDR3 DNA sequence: TGTGCCAGCTCACGGACAGGAGCCTCTGGGGCCAACGTCCTGACTTTC.

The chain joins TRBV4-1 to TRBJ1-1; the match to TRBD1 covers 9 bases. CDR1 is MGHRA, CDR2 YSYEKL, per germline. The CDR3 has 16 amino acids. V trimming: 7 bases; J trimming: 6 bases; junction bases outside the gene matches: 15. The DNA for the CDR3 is TGCGCCAGCACCTTAAGTGGGACAGGGAAGAGGGCTGAAGCTTTCTTT. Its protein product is CASTLSGTGKRAEAFF.

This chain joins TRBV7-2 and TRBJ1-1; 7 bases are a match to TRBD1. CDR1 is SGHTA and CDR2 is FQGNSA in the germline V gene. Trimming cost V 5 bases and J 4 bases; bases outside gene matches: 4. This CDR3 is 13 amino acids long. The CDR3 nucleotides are TGTGCCAGCAGCGGACAGGCGGGCACTGAAGCTTTCTTT. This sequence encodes CASSGQAGTEAFF.

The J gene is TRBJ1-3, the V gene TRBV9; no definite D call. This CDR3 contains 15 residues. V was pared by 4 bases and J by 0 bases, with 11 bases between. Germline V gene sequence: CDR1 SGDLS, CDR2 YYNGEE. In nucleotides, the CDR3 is TGTGCCAGCAGCCCCCGACATACCTCTGGAAACACCATATATTTT. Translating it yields CASSPRHTSGNTIYF.

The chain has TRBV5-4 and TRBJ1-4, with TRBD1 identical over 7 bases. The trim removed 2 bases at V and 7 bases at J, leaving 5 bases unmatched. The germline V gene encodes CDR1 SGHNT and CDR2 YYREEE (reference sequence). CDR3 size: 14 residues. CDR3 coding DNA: TGTGCCAGCAGCTTCAGGACAGGCCGTGAAAAACTGTTTTTT. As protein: CASSFRTGREKLFF.

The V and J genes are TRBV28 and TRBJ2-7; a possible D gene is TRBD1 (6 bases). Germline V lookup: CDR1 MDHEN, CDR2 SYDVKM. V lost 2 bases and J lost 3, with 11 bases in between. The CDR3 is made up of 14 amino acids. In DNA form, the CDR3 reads TGTGCCAGCAGTTTACGGGACAAGCACTACGAGCAGTACTTC. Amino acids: CASSLRDKHYEQYF.

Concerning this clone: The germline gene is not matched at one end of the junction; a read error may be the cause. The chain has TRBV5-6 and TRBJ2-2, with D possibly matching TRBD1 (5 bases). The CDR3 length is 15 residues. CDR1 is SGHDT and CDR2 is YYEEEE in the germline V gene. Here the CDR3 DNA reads TGTGCCAGCAGCTTAAAGGGGCCGAACACCCGGGAGCTGTTTTTT. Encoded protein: CASSLKGPNTRELFF.

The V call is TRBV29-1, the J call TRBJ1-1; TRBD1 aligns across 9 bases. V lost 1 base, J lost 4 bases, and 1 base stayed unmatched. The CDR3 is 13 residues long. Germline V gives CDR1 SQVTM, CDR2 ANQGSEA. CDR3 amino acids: CSVEATGGTEAFF. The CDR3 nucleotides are TGCAGCGTTGAAGCGACAGGGGGCACTGAAGCTTTCTTT. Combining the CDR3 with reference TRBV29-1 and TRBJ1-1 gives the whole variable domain SAVISQKPSRDICQRGTSLTIQCQVDSQVTMMFWYRQQPGQSLTLIATANQGSEATYESGFVIDKFPISRPNLTFSTLTVSNMSPEDSSIYLCSVEATGGTEAFFGQGTRLTVV.

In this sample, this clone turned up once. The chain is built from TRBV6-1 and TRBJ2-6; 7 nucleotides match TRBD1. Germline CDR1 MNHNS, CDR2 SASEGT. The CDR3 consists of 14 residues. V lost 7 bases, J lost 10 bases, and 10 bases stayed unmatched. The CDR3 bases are TGTGCCAGCATACTATCCGGGACAGAGAACGTCCTGACTTTC. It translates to CASILSGTENVLTF.

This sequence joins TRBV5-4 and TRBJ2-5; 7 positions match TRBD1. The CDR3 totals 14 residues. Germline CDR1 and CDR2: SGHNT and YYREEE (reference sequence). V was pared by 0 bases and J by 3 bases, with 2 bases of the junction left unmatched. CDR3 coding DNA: TGTGCCAGCAGCTTGGTCGGGACAGAAGAGACCCAGTACTTC. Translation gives CASSLVGTEETQYF.

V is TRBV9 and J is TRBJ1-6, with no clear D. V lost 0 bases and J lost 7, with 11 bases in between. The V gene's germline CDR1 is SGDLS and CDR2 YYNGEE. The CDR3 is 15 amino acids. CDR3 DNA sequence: TGTGCCAGCAGCGTAGGACCACTCGGGAATTCACCCCTCCACTTT. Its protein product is CASSVGPLGNSPLHF.

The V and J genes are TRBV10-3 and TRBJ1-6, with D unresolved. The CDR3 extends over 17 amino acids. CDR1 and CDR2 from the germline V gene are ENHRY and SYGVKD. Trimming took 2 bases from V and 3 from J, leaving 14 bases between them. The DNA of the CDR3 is TGTGCCATCAGTGAGACTATTGGAAAGAACTATAATTCACCCCTCCACTTT. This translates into CAISETIGKNYNSPLHF.

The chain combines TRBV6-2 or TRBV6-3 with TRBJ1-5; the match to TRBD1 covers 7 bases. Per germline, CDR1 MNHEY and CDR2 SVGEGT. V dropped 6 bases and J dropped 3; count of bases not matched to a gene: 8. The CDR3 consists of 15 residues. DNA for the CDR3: TGTGCCAGCAGCCTTTCCAGGGGGTACAATCAGCCCCAGCATTTT. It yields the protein CASSLSRGYNQPQHF.

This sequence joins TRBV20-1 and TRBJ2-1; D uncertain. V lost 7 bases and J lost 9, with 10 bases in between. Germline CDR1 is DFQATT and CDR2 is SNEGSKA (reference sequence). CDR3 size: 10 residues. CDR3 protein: CSELACEQFF. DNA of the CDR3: TGCAGTGAGTTAGCCTGTGAGCAGTTCTTC.

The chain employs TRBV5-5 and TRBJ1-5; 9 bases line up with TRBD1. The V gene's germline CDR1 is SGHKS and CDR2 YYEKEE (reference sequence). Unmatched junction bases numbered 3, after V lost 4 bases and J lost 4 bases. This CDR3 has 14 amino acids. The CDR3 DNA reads TGTGCCAGCAGCAGGGACAGGGAGAATCAGCCCCAGCATTTT. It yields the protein CASSRDRENQPQHF.

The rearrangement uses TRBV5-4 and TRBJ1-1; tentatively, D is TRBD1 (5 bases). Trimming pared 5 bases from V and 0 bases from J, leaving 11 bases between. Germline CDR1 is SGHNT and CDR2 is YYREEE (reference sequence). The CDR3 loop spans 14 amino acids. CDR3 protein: CASRSGFLNTEAFF. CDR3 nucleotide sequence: TGTGCCAGCAGGTCAGGGTTCTTGAACACTGAAGCTTTCTTT.

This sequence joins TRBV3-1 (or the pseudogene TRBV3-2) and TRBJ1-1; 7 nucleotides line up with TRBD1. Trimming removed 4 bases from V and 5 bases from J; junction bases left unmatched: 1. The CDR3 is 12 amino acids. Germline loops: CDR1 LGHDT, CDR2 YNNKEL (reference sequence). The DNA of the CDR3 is TGTGCCAGCAGCCCGACAGGGACTGAAGCTTTCTTT. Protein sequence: CASSPTGTEAFF.

The CDR3 sequence is CAAGTSNTGELFF. The CDR3 coding sequence is TGTGCCGCCGGGACATCGAACACCGGGGAGCTGTTTTTT. V and J are TRBV2 and TRBJ2-2; maybe TRBD1 (6 bases). This CDR3 has 13 amino acids. Trimming took 11 bases from V and 0 from J, leaving 10 bases between them. The germline CDR1 and CDR2 sequences are SNHLY and FYNNEI.

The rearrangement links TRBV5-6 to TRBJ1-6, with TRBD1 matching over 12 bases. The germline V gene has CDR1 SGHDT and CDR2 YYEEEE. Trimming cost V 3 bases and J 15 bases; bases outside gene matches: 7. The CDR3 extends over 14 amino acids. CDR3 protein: CASSWGQGAVLLHF. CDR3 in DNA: TGTGCCAGCAGCTGGGGACAGGGGGCGGTTCTCCTCCACTTT.

The CDR3 loop is CASSSLQGKGGNQPQHF. The CDR3 DNA is TGTGCCAGCAGTTCTTTACAGGGAAAGGGGGGGAATCAGCCCCAGCATTTT. V is TRBV27 and J is TRBJ1-5, with D tentatively TRBD1 (6 bases). Trimming took 4 bases from V and 4 from J, leaving 20 bases between them. From germline, CDR1 is MNHEY and CDR2 SMNVEV (reference sequence). The CDR3 totals 17 residues.

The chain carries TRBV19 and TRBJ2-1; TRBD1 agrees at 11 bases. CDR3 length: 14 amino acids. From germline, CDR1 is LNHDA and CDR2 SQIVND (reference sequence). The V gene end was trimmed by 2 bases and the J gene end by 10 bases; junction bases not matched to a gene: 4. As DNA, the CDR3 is TGTGCCAGTAGTATACAGGGACAGGGGGGGGAGCAGTTCTTC. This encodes CASSIQGQGGEQFF. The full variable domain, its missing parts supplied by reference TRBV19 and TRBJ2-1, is DGGITQSPKYLFRKEGQNVTLSCEQNLNHDAMYWYRQDPGQGLRLIYYSQIVNDFQKGDIAEGYSVSREKKESFPLTVTSAQKNPTAFYLCASSIQGQGGEQFFGPGTRLTVL.